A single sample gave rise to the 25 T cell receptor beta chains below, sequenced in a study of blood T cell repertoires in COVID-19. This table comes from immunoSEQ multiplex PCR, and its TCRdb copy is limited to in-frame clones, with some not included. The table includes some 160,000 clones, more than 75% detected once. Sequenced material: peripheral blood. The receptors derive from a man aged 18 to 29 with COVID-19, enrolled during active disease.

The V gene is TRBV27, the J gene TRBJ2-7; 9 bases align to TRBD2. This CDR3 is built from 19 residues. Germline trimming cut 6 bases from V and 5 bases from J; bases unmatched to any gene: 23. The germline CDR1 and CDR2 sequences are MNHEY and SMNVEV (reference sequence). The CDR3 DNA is TGTGCCAGCAGCAAACAGGGAAGCGGGACTAGCCGTCTAGGGGACGAGCAGTACTTC. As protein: CASSKQGSGTSRLGDEQYF.

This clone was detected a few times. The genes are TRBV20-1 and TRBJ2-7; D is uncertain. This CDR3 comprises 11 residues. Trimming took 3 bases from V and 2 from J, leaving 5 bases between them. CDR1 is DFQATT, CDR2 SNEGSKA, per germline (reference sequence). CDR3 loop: CSARSTYEQYF. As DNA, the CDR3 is TGCAGTGCTAGGTCTACCTACGAGCAGTACTTC.

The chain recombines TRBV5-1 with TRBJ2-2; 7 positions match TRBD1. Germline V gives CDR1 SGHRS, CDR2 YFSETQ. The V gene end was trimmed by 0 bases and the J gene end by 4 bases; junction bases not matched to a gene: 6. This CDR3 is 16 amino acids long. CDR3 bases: TGCGCCAGCAGCTTGGCCACAGGGGCGGGCACCGGGGAGCTGTTTTTT. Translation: CASSLATGAGTGELFF.

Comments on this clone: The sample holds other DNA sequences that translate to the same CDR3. The CDR3 loop is CASSLGGREQFF. In nucleotides, the CDR3 is TGTGCCAGCAGTTTAGGGGGCAGGGAGCAGTTCTTC. The chain carries TRBV27 and TRBJ2-1; D may be TRBD1 (6 bases). The CDR3 is made up of 12 amino acids. V was trimmed by 2 bases and J by 10 bases, leaving 9 bases between them. Germline V gene sequence: CDR1 MNHEY, CDR2 SMNVEV (reference sequence).

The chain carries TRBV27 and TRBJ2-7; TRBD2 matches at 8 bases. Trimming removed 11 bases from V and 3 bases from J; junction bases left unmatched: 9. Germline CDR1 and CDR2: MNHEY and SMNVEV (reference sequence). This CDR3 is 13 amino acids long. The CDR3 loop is CAVRSGGSYEQYF. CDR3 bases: TGTGCCGTCAGGTCGGGGGGGAGCTACGAGCAGTACTTC.

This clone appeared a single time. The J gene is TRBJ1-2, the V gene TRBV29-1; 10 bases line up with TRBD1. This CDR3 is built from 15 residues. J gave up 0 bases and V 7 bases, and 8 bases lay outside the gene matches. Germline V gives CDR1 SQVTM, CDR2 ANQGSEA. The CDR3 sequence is CSDGTGDKTNYGYTF. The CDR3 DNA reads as TGCAGCGACGGGACAGGGGATAAAACTAACTATGGCTACACCTTC.

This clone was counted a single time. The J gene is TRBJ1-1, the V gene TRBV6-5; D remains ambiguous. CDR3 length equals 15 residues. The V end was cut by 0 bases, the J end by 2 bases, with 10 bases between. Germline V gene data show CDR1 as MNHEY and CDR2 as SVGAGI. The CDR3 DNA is TGTGCCAGCAGTTACTCTTTGAGGCCTAACACTGAAGCTTTCTTT. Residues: CASSYSLRPNTEAFF.

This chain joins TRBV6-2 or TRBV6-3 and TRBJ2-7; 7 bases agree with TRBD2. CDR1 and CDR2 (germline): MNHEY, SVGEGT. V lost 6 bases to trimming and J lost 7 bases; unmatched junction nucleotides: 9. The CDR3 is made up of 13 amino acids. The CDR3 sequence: CASSPTFGGEQYF. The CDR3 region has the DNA TGTGCCAGCAGCCCAACATTCGGGGGGGAGCAGTACTTC.

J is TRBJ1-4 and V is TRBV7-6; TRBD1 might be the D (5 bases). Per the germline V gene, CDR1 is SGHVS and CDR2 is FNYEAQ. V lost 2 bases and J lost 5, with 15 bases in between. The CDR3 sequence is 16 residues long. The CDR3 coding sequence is TGTGCCAGCAGCTTATCTGGTAGGGGTTCAAATGAAAAACTGTTTTTT. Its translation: CASSLSGRGSNEKLFF.

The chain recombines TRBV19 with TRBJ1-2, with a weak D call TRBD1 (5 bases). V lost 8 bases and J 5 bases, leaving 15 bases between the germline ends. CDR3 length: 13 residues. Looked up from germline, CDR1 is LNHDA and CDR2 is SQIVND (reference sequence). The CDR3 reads CASAPGRSYGYTF. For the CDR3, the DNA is TGTGCCAGTGCCCCAGGGCGGTCGTATGGCTACACCTTC.

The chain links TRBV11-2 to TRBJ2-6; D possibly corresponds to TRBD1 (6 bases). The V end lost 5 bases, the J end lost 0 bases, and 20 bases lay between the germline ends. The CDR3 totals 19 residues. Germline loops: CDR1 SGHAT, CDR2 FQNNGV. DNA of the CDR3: TGTGCCAGCAGCGGTCTCCACCGGACAGCCAACTCTGGGGCCAACGTCCTGACTTTC. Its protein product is CASSGLHRTANSGANVLTF.

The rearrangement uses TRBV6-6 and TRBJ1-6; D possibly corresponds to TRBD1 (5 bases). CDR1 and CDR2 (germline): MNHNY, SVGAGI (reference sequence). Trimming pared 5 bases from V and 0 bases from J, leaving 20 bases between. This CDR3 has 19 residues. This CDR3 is CASSPGRGRLSSYNSPLHF. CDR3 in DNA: TGTGCCAGCAGTCCGGGGAGGGGACGATTGAGCTCCTATAATTCACCCCTCCACTTT.

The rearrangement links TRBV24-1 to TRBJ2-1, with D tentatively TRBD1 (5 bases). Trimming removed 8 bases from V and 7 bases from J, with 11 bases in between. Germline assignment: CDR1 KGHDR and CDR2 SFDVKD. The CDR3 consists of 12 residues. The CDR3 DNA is TGTGCCACCACCGATGCAGGGAATGAGCAGTTCTTC. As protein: CATTDAGNEQFF.

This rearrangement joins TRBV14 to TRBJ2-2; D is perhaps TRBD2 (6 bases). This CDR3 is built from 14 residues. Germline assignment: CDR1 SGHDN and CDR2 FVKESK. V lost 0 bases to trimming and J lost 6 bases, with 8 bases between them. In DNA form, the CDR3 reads TGTGCCAGCAGCCAAGACCCTAGCGCCGGGGAGCTGTTTTTT. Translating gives CASSQDPSAGELFF. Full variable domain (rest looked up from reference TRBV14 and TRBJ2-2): EAGVTQFPSHSVIEKGQTVTLRCDPISGHDNLYWYRRVMGKEIKFLLHFVKESKQDESGMPNNRFLAERTGGTYSTLKVQPAELEDSGVYFCASSQDPSAGELFFGEGSRLTVL.

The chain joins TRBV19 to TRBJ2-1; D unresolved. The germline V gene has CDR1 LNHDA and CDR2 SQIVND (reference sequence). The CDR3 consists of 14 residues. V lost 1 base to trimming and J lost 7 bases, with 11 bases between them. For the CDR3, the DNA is TGTGCCAGTAGTATAGGGTACTCCCGGAATGAGCAGTTCTTC. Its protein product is CASSIGYSRNEQFF.

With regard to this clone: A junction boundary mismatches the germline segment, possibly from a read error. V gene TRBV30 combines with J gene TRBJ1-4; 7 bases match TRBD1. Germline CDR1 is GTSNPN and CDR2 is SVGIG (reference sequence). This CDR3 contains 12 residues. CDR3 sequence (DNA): TGTGCCCGATCGGGACCAGGGGGAAAACTGCTTTTT. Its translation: CARSGPGGKLLF.

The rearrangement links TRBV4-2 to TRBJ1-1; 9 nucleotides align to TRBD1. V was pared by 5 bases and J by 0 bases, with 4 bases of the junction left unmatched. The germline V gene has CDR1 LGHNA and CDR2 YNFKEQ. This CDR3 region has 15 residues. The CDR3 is CASSAGTGLNTEAFF. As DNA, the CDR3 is TGTGCCAGCAGCGCGGGGACAGGGCTGAACACTGAAGCTTTCTTT.

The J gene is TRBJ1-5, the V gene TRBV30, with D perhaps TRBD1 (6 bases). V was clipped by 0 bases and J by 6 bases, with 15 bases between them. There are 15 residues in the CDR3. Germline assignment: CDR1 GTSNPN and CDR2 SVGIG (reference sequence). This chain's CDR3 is CAWSVDGGLGQPQHF. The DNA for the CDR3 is TGTGCCTGGAGTGTAGACGGGGGGCTCGGTCAGCCCCAGCATTTT.

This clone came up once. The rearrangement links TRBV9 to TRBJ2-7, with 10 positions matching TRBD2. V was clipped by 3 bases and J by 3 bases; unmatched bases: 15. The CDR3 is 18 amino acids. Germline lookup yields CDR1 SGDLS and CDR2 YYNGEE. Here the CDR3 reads CASSERPSGLAGDYEQYF. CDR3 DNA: TGTGCCAGCAGCGAGAGGCCCTCGGGGCTAGCGGGAGACTACGAGCAGTACTTC. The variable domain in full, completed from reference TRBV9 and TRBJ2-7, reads DSGVTQTPKHLITATGQRVTLRCSPRSGDLSVYWYQQSLDQGLQFLIQYYNGEERAKGNILERFSAQQFPDLHSELNLSSLELGDSALYFCASSERPSGLAGDYEQYFGPGTRLTVT.

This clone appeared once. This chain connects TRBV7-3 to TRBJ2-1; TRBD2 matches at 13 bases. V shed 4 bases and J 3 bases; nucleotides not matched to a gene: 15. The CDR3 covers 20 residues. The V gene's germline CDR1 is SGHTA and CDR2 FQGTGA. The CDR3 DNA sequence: TGTGCCAGCAGCTCCCCCTCACTAGCGGGAGGGGCTAATGGCTACAATGAGCAGTTCTTC. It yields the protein CASSSPSLAGGANGYNEQFF.

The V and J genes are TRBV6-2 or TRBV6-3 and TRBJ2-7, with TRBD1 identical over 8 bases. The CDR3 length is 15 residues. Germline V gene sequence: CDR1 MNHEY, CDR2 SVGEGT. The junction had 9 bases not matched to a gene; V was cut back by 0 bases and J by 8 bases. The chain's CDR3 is CASSYSASGQAKQYF. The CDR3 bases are TGTGCCAGCAGTTACTCGGCATCGGGACAGGCAAAGCAGTACTTC.

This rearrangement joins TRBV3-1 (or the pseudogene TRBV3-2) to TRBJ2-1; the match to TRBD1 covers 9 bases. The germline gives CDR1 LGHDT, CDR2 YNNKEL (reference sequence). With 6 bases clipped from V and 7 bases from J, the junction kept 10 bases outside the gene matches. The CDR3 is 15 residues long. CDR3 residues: CASSPGTGKWNEQFF. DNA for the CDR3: TGTGCCAGCAGTCCCGGGACAGGGAAGTGGAATGAGCAGTTCTTC.

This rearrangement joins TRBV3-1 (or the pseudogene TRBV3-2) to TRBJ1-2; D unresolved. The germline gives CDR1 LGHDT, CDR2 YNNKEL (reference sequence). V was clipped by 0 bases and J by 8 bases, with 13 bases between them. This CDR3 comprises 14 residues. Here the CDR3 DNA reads TGTGCCAGCAGCCAAGAGAGTCTATCAAAGGGCTACACCTTC. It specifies CASSQESLSKGYTF.

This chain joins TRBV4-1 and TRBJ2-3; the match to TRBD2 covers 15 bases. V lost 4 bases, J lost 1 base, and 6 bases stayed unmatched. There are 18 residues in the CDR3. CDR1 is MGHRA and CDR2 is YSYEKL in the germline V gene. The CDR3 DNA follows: TGCGCCAGCAGCCCCGGGACTAGCGGGAGGCCGCGCACAGATACGCAGTATTTT. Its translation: CASSPGTSGRPRTDTQYF.

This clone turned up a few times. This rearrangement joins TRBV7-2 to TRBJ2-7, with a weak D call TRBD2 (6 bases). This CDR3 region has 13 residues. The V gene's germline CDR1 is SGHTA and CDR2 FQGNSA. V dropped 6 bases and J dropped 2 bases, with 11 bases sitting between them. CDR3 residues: CASRRRGTYEQYF. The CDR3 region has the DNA TGTGCCAGCAGGAGACGGGGGACCTACGAGCAGTACTTC.